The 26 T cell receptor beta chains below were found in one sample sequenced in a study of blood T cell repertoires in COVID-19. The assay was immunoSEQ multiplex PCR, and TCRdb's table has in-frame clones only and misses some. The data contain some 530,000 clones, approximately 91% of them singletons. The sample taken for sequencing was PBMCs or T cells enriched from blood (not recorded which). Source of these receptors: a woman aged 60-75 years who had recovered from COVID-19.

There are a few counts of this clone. Here the CDR3 reads CASSHGGTSGTEAFF. Written as DNA, the CDR3 is TGTGCCAGCAGCCATGGGGGGACTAGTGGCACTGAAGCTTTCTTT. The V and J genes are TRBV3-1 (or the pseudogene TRBV3-2) and TRBJ1-1, with a tentative D call TRBD1 (5 bases). CDR3 size: 15 residues. Trimming took 3 bases from V and 4 from J, leaving 15 bases between them. CDR1 and CDR2 from the germline V gene are LGHDT and YNNKEL (reference sequence).

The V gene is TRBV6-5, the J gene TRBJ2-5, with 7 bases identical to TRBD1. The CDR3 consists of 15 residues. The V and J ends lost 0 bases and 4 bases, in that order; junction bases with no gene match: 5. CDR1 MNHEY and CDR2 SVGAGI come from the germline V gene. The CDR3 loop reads CASSYSRGLRETQYF. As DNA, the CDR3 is TGTGCCAGCAGTTACTCGAGGGGGCTCCGAGAGACCCAGTACTTC.

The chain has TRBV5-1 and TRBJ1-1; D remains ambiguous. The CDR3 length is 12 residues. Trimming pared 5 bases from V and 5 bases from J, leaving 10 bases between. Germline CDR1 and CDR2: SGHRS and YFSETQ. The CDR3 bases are TGCGCCAGCAGAGACGGGGAGACTGAAGCTTTCTTT. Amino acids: CASRDGETEAFF.

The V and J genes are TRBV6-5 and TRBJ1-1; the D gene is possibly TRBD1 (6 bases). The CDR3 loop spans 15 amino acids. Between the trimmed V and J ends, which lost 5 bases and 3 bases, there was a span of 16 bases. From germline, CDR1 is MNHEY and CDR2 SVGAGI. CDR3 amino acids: CASSPYQGGDTEAFF. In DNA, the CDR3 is TGTGCCAGCAGTCCCTATCAAGGGGGGGACACTGAAGCTTTCTTT.

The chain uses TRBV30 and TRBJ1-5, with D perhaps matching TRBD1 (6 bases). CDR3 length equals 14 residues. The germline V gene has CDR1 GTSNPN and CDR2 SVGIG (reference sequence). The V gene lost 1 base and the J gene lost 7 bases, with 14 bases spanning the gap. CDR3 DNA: TGTGCCTGGAGTGCAGGGGTGGGGGAACAGCCCCAGCATTTT. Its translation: CAWSAGVGEQPQHF.

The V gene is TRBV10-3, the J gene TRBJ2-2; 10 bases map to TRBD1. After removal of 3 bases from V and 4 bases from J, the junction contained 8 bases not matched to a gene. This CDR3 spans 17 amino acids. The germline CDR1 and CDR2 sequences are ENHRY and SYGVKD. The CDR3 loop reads CAISDPLGQGSTGELFF. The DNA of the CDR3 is TGTGCCATCAGTGACCCTTTGGGACAGGGGAGCACCGGGGAGCTGTTTTTT.

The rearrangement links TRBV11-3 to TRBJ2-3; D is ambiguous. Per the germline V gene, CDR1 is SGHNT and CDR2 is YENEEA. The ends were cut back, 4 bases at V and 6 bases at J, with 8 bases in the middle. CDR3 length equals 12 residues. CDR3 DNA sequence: TGTGCCAGCAGCTACGGGTCCGATACGCAGTATTTT. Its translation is CASSYGSDTQYF.

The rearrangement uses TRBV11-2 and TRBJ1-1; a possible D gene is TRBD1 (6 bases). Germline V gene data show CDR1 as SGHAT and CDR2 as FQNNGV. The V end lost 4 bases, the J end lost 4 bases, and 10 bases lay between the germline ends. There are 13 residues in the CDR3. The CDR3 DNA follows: TGTGCCAGCAGCTCGGACAGTCGCACTGAAGCTTTCTTT. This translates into CASSSDSRTEAFF.

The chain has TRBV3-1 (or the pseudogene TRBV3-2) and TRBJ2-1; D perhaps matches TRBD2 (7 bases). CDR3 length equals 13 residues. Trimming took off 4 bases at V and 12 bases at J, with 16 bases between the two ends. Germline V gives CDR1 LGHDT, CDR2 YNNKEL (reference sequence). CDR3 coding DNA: TGTGCCAGCAGCCGAGGGGGGGACTTGGGGCAGTTCTTC. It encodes CASSRGGDLGQFF.

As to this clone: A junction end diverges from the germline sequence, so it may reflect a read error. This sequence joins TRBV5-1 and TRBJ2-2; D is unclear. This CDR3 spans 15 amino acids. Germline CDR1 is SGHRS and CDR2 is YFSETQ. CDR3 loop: CASSLGQSKTGELFF. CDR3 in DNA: TGCGCCAGCAGCCTTGGCCAGTCGAAAACCGGGGAGCTGTTTTTT.

The DNA for the CDR3 is TGCGCCAGCAGCTTGGCCGGGGGAAACACTGAAGCTTTCTTT. The encoded protein is CASSLAGGNTEAFF. V is TRBV5-1 and J is TRBJ1-1; D might be TRBD1 (5 bases). This CDR3 is 14 amino acids long. Germline V gene lookup returns CDR1 SGHRS and CDR2 YFSETQ. V lost 0 bases, J lost 2 bases, and 8 bases lay in between.

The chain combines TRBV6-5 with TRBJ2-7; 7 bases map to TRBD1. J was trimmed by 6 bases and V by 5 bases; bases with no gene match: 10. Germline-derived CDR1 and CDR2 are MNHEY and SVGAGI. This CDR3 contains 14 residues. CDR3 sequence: CASSPRGRAAEQYV. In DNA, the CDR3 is TGTGCCAGCAGTCCAAGGGGGCGCGCTGCCGAGCAGTACGTC.

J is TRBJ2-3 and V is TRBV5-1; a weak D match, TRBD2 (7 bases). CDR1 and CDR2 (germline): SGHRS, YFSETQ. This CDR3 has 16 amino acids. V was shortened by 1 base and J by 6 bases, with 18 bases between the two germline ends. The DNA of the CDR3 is TGCGCCAGCAGCTTGCAGGCGGGGGCCTCCCGGGATACGCAGTATTTT. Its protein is CASSLQAGASRDTQYF.

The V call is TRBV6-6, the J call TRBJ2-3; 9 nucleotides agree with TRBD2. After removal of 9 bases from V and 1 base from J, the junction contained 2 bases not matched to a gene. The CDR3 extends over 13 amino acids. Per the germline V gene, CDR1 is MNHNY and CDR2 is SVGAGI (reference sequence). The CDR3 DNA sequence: TGTGCCAGTCAGCGGGGGGGCACAGATACGCAGTATTTT. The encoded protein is CASQRGGTDTQYF.

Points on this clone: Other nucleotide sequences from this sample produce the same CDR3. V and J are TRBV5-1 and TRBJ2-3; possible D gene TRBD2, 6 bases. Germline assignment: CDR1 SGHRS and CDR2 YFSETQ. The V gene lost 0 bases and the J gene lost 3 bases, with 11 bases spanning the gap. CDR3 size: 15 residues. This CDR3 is CASSLEGRGTDTQYF. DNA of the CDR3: TGCGCCAGCAGCTTGGAAGGGCGGGGAACAGATACGCAGTATTTT.

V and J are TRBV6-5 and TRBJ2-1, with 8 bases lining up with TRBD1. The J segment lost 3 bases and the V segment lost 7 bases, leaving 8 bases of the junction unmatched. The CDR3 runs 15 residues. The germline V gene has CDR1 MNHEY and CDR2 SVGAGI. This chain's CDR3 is CASTDRGQDYNEQFF. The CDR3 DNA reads TGTGCCAGCACCGACAGGGGACAGGACTACAATGAGCAGTTCTTC.

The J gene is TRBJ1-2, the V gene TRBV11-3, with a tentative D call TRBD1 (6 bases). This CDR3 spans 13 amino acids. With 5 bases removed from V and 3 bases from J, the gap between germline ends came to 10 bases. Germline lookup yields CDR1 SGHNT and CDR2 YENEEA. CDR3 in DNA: TGTGCCAGCAGCGTACAGGGTGACTATGGCTACACCTTC. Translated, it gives CASSVQGDYGYTF.

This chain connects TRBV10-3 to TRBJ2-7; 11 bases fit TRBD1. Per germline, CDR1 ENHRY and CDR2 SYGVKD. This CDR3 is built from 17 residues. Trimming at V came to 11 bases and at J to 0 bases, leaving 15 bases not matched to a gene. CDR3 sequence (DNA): TGTGCCGTCGGACAGGGGGCTTCCGACCGGAGCTCCTACGAGCAGTACTTC. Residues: CAVGQGASDRSSYEQYF.

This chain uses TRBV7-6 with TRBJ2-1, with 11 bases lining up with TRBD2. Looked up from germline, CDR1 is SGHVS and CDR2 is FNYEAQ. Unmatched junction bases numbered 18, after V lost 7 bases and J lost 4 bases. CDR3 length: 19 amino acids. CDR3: CASTSPASGGSGPYNEQFF. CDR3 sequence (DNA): TGTGCCAGCACCTCCCCGGCTAGCGGGGGGTCGGGGCCATACAATGAGCAGTTCTTC.

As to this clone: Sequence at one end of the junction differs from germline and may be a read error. The CDR3 DNA reads TGTGCTAGCAGCTCCGCGGGGGGCCATGAGCAGTTCTTC. This translates into CASSSAGGHEQFF. This chain uses TRBV7-7 with TRBJ2-1; TRBD2 matches 8 bases. The CDR3 runs to 13 residues. Germline V gene sequence: CDR1 SSHAT, CDR2 FNYEAQ (reference sequence).

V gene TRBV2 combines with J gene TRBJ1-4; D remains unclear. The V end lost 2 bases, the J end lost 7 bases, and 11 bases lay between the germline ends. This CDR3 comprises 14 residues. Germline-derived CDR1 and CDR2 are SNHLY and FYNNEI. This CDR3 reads CASSERERSEKLFF. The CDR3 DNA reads TGTGCCAGCAGTGAACGGGAGAGGAGTGAAAAACTGTTTTTT.

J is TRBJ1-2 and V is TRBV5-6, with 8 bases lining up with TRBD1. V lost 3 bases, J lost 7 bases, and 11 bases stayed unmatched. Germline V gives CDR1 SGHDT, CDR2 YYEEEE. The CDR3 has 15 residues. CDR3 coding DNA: TGTGCCAGCAGCTCCCCGGACAGGGTCCGAGGTGGCTACACCTTC. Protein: CASSSPDRVRGGYTF.

The CDR3 DNA follows: TGTGCCAGCAGCCGTGTAGCGAGCACCGGGGAGCTGTTTTTT. Protein sequence: CASSRVASTGELFF. The chain employs TRBV3-1 (or the pseudogene TRBV3-2) and TRBJ2-2, with a weak D call TRBD2 (5 bases). Germline CDR1 LGHDT, CDR2 YNNKEL (reference sequence). V was shortened by 4 bases and J by 4 bases, with 10 bases between the two germline ends. This CDR3 is 14 amino acids long.

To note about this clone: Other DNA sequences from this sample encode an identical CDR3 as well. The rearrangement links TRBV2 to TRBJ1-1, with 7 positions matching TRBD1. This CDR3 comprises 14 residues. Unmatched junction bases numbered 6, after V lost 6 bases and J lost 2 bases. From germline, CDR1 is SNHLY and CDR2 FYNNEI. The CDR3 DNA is TGTGCCAGCAGCCTACAGGGGACAAACACTGAAGCTTTCTTT. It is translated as CASSLQGTNTEAFF.

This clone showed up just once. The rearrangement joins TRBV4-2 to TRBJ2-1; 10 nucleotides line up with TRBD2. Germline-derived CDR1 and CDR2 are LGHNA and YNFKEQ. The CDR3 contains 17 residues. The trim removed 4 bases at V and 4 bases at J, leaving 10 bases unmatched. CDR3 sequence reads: CASSPHPGAGGYNEQFF. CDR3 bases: TGTGCCAGCAGCCCCCACCCCGGAGCGGGGGGGTACAATGAGCAGTTCTTC.

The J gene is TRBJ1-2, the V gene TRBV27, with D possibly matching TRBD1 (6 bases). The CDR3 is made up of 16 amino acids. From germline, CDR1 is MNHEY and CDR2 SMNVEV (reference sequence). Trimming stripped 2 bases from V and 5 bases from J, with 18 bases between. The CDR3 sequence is CASSLKWGQGRYGYTF. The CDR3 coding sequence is TGTGCCAGCAGTTTAAAGTGGGGGCAGGGACGGTATGGCTACACCTTC.